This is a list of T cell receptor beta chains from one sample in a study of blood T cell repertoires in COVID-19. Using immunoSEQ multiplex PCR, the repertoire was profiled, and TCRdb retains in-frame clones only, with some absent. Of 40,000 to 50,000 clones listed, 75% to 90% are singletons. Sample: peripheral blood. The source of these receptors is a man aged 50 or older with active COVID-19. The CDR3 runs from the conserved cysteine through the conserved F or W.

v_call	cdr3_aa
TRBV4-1	CASSQETAKGPGNTIYF
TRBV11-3	CASNGGGRSTQYF
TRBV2	CASLYRAGGPHEQYF
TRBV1	CTSSLLRAGNEQFF
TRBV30	CAWSRGKGLGDTQYF
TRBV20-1	CSAFTGTEAFF
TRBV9	CASSVAFGSSYEQYF
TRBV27	CASGRGHGTYEQYF
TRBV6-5	CASSLQGNPYEQYF
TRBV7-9	CASSSPETTNEKLFF
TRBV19	CASSIVTNTGELFF
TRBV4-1	CASSQDRAGARIF
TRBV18	CASTLGLGSYNEQFF
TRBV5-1	CASSPGGLAEETQYF
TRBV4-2	CASSQGVAGPYNEQFF
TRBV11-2	CASSLLGTAAYEQYF
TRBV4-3	CASSQDSAGRRYNTEAFF
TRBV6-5	CASSYASRGDYEQYF
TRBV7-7	CASSLGRGVVQETQYF
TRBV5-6	CASSLVRLETQYF
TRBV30	CAWSIGTSGRSTDTQYF
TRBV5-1	CASARQIRDSQGQYF
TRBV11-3	CATQGVKNTEAFF
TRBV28	CASSGYNRDEQFF
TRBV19	CASRREVGNQPQHF
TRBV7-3	CASSFERSSTDTQYF
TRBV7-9	CASSISLAGGADTQYF
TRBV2	CASSERGNDQPQHF
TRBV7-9	CASSLAWEGTGANVLTF
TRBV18	CASSPPDRHITEAFF
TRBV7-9	CASSPFDYEQFF
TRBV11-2	CASSPGEGKGEQFF
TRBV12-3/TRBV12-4	CASSLGGSEQFF
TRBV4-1	CASSVTGGGSETQYF
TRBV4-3	CASGEGHTNTGELFF
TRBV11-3	CASSYREALYNEQFF
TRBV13	CASSLPGLLTGELFF
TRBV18	CASSLGQGHISYEQYF
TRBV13	CASTRAGGNNEQFF
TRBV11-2	CASSLGTSGSTGELFF
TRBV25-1	CASEPPGLADSFNEQFF
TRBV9	CASSEGGQGYEQYF
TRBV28	CASSLALAGDDEQFF
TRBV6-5	CASIRQANTGELFF
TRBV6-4	CASSEKDRETQYF
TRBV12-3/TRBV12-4	CASRDRTDTQYF
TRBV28	CAGGGANGYTF
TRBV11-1	CASSFGGWGTDTQYF
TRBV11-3	CASSLEWPNSPLHF
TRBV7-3	CASSLVGSSGSSDGELFF
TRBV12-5	CAGGTGNSGGELFF
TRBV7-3	CASSSGGLAQETQYF
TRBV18	CASTTGTSGTEQYF
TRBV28	CASSPGQGVVGNTEAFF
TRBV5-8	CASSYRGSGSVNEQFF
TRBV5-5	CASSRAPGAETQYF
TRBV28	CASSPGQGNTEAFF
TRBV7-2	CASSLTGDYGYTF